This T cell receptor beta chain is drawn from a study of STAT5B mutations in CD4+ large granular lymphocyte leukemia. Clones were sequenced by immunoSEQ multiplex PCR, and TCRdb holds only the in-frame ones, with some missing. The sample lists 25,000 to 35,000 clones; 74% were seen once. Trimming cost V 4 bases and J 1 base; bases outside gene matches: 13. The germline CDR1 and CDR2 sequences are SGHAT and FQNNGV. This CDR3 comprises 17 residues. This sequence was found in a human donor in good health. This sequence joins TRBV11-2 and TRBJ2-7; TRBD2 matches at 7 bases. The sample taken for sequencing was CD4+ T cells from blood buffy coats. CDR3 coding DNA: TGTGCCAGCAGCTCACAGAGGCGGGGGACGGCATCCTACGAGCAGTACTTC. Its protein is CASSSQRRGTASYEQYF. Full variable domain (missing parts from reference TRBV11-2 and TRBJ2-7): EAGVAQSPRYKIIEKRQSVAFWCNPISGHATLYWYQQILGQGPKLLIQFQNNGVVDDSQLPKDRFSAERLKGVDSTLKIQPAKLEDSAVYLCASSSQRRGTASYEQYFGPGTRLTVT.